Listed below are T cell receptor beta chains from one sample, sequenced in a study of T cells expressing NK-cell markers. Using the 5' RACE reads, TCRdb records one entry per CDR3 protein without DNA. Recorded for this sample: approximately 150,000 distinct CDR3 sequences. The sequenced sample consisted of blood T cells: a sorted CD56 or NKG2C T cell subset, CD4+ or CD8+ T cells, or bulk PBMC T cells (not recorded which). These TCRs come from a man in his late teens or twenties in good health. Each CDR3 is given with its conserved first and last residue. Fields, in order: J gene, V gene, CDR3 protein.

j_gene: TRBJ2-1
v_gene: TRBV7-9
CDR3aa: CASSLALAGDEQFF

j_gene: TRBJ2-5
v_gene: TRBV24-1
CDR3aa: CATSDLTSGEETQYF

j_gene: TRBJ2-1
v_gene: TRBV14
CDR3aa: CASSQVKVYEQFF

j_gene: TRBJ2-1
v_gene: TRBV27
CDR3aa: CASRLGTSGRSSYNEQFF

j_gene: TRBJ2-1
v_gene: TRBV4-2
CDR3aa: CASSQESLAGVDEQFF

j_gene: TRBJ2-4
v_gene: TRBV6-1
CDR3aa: CASSMTGVNIQYF

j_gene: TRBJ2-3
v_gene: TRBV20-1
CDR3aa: CSADSTHTTQDTQYF

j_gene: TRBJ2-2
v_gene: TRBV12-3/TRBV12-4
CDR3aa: CASSASSGTNTGELFF

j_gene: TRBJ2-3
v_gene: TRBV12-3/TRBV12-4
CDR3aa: CASSPPPRVLADTQYF

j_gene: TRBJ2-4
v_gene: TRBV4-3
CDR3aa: CASSQEGTGAIQYF

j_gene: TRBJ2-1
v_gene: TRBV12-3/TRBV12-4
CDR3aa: CASSLGQLEGFF

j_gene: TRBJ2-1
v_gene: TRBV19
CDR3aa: CASSISLPNEQFF

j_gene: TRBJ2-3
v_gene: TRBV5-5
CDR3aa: CASSPGGHGTDTQYF

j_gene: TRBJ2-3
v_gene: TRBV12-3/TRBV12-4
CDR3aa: CASRYGPDTQYF

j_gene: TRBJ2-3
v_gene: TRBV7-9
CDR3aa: CASNRLGQSADTQYF

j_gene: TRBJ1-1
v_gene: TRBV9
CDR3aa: CASSDGIVGTEAFF

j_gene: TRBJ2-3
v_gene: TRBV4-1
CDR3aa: CASSQDILAGGKDTQYF

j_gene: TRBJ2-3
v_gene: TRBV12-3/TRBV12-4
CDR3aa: CASSPQPGQGVSTDTQYF

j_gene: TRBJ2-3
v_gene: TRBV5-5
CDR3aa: CASSPRGGVEDTQYF

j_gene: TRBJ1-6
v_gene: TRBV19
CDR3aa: CASSLQGAISPLHF

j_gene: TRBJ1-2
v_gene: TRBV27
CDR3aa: CASSLLSEPNYGYTF

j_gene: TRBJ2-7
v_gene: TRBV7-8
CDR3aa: CASSPRTAYEQYF

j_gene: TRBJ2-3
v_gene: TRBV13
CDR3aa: CASTPEGWGRTDTQYF

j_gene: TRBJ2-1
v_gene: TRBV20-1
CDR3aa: CSAAPLGQGLYNEQFF

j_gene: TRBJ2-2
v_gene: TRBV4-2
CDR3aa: CASSQDRATTGELFF

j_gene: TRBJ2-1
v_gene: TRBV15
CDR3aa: CATSSPSSSGRSDEQFF

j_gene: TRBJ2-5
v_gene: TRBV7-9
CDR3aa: CASGTGGLQETQYF

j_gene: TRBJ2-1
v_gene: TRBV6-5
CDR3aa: CASSYSTGVPYNEQFF

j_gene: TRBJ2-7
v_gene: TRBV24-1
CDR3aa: CATRQGHGEQYF

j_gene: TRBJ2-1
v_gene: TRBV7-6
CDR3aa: CASSSLTSGRGDEQFF

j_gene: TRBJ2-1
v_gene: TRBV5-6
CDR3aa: CASGTGTSYNEQFF

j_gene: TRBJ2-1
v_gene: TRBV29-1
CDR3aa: CSLGLAGPGNEQFF

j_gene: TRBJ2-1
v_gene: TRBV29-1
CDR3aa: CSADPVLGRTYNEQFF

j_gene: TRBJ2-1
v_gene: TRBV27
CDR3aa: CASSSPAPPAEQFF

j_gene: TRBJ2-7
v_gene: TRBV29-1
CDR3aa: CSVGGTSGSGEQYF

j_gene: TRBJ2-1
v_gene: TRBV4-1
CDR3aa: CASSHRPGSYNEQFF

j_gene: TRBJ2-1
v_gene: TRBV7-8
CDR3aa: CASSLGPGPGINEQFF

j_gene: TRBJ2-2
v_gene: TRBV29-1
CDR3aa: CSVGDQGINTGELFF

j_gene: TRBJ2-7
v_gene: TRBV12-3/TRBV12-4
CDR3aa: CASSLSGQRSSYEQYF

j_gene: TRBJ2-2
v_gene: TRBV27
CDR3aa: CASSPTGTGNTGELFF

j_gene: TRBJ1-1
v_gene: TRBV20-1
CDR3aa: CSARDLDTGAMNTEAFF

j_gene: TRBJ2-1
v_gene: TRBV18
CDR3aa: CASSPTIGLEQFF

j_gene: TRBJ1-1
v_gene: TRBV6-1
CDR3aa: CAGGPALNTEAFF

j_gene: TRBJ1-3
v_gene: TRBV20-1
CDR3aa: CSARDWVGNTIYF

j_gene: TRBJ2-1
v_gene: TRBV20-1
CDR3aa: CSARDELAGSYNEQFF

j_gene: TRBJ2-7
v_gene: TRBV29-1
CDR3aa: CSALQGALGEQYF

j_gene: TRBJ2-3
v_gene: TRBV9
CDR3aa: CASSPTGTSTDTQYF

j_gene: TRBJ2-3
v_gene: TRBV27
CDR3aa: CASSSLSLAGGGTDTQYF

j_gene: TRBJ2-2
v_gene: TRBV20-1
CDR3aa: CSARDYQRETGELFF

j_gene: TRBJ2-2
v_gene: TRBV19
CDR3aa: CASSIDPDSQNTGELFF

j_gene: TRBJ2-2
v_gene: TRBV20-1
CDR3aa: CSARTSGSHTGELFF

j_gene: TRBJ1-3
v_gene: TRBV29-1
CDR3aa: CSVLWGSENTIYF

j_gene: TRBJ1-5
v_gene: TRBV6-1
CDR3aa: CASSPGGRNQPQHF

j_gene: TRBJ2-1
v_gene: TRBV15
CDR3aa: CATSRGLAGGNEQFF

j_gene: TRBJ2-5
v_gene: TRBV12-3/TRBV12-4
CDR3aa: CASSPPDRAEETQYF

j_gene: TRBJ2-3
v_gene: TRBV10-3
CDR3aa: CAITAAGRTDTQYF

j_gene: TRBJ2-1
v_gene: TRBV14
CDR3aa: CASSQTAGDYNEQFF